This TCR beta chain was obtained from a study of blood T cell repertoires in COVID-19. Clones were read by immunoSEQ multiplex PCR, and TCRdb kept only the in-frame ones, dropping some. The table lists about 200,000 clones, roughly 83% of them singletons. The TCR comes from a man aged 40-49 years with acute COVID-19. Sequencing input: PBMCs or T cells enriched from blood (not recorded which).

Here the CDR3 DNA reads TGTGCCAGCAGCTTCAGTCTAGGGGAAACTGAAGCTTTCTTT. Translating it yields CASSFSLGETEAFF. The chain is built from TRBV7-9 and TRBJ1-1, with D possibly being TRBD1 (5 bases). This CDR3 spans 14 amino acids. Germline V gives CDR1 SEHNR, CDR2 FQNEAQ (reference sequence). With 3 bases removed from V and 5 bases from J, the gap between germline ends came to 13 bases. The full variable domain, in which reference TRBV7-9 and TRBJ1-1 provide the parts outside the CDR3, is DTGVSQNPRHKITKRGQNVTFRCDPISEHNRLYWYRQTLGQGPEFLTYFQNEAQLEKSRLLSDRFSAERPKGSFSTLEIQRTEQGDSAMYLCASSFSLGETEAFFGQGTRLTVV.